Below are 4 T cell receptor beta chains sequenced from a single sample in a study of cytomegalovirus exposure and HLA in healthy donors. Assay used: immunoSEQ multiplex PCR; TCRdb lists only in-frame clones, some missing. Of about 350,000 clones detected, around 90% appear once; the ten largest clones hold roughly 1.2%. The source material was PBMCs. These receptors were obtained from a woman aged 25 to 39 in good health and CMV-seropositive.

V usage is TRBV7-3 and J usage is TRBJ1-3; no firm D call. V lost 2 bases to trimming and J lost 0 bases, with 11 bases between them. This CDR3 has 16 residues. The germline V gene encodes CDR1 SGHTA and CDR2 FQGTGA. DNA for the CDR3: TGTGCCAGCAGCTTAGCACCTGCGACCTCTGGAAACACCATATATTTT. This encodes CASSLAPATSGNTIYF.

This clone was seen more than once but under ten times. The DNA for the CDR3 is TGTGCCTACACAGGGACAGCGAAGGATTATGGCTACACCTTC. It is translated as CAYTGTAKDYGYTF. The rearrangement links TRBV30 to TRBJ1-2; the match to TRBD1 covers 7 bases. Germline values: CDR1 GTSNPN, CDR2 SVGIG (reference sequence). The CDR3 loop spans 14 amino acids. V dropped 7 bases and J dropped 5; count of bases not matched to a gene: 13.

The chain recombines TRBV7-8 with TRBJ2-7; D is undetermined. Trimming left V 4 bases short and J 3 bases short, with 10 bases between. The CDR3 contains 13 residues. Germline V gives CDR1 SGHVS, CDR2 FQNEAQ. CDR3 in DNA: TGTGCCAGCAGCTCCCCCCCGGACTACGAGCAGTACTTC. Translated, it gives CASSSPPDYEQYF.

The chain recombines TRBV2 with TRBJ2-4, with D hard to call. CDR3 size: 16 residues. The ends were cut back, 7 bases at V and 0 bases at J, with 16 bases in the middle. The germline CDR1 and CDR2 sequences are SNHLY and FYNNEI. The CDR3 spells CASTLQTVLAKNIQYF. The CDR3 DNA is TGTGCCAGCACCCTCCAGACGGTTCTAGCCAAAAACATTCAGTACTTC.